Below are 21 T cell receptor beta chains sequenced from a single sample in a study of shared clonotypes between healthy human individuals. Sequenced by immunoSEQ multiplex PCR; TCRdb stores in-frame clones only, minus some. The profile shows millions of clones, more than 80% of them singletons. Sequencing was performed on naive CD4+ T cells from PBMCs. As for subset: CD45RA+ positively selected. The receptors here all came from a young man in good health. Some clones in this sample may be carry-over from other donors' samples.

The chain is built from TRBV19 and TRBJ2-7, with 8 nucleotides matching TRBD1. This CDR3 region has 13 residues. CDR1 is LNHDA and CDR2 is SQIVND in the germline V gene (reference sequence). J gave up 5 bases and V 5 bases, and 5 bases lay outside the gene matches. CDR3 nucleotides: TGTGCCAGTAGTCAGAGACAGGGGAACGAGCAGTACTTC. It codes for CASSQRQGNEQYF.

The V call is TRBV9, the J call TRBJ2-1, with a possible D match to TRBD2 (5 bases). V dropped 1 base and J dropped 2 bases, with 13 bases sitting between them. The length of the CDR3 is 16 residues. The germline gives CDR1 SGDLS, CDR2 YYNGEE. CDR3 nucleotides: TGTGCCAGCAGCGTAAGGACTGGCTCGGCCTACAATGAGCAGTTCTTC. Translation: CASSVRTGSAYNEQFF.

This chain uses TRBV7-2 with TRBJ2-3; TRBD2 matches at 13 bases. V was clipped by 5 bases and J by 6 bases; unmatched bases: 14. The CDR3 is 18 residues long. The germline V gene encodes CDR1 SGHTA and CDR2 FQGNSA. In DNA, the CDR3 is TGTGCCAGCAGCCTCGGGACTAGCGGGATGGGGGGGTCCGATACGCAGTATTTT. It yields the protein CASSLGTSGMGGSDTQYF.

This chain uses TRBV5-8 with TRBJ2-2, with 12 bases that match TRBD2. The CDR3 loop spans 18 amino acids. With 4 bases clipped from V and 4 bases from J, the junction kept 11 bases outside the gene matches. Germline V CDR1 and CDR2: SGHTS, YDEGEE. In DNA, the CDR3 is TGTGCCAGCAGCCGGGAGGTGGCTAGCGGGAGGGGCACCGGGGAGCTGTTTTTT. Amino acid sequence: CASSREVASGRGTGELFF.

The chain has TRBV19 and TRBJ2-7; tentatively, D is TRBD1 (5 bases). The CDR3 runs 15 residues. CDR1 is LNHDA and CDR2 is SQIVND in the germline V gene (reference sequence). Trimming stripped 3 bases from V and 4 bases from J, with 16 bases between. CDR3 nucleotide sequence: TGTGCCAGTAGTATGAGGCGGCAGGGTACTTACGAGCAGTACTTC. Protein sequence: CASSMRRQGTYEQYF. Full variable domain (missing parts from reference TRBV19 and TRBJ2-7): DGGITQSPKYLFRKEGQNVTLSCEQNLNHDAMYWYRQDPGQGLRLIYYSQIVNDFQKGDIAEGYSVSREKKESFPLTVTSAQKNPTAFYLCASSMRRQGTYEQYFGPGTRLTVT.

DNA of the CDR3: TGCGCCAGCAGCCCTCCTAGTCAGGGGGTCGGCACTGAAGCTTTCTTT. It codes for CASSPPSQGVGTEAFF. The rearrangement links TRBV5-1 to TRBJ1-1; TRBD1 matches 7 bases. Losses at the gene ends were 4 bases for V and 4 bases for J; bases not matched to a gene: 13. This CDR3 is built from 16 residues. The germline CDR1 and CDR2 sequences are SGHRS and YFSETQ.

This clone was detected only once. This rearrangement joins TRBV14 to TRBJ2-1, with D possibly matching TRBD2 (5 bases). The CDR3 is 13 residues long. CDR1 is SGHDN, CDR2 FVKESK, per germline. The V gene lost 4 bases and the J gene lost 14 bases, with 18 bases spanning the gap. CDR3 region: CASSPGSQLAKFF. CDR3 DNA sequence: TGTGCCAGCAGCCCTGGAAGTCAGCTAGCAAAGTTCTTC.

Written as DNA, the CDR3 is TGCGCCAGCAGCTCCGGGACAGGGGCCCTTCCGGTGGCTTTCTTT. This gives the protein CASSSGTGALPVAFF. This chain joins TRBV5-1 and TRBJ1-1, with TRBD1 matching over 10 bases. Germline V gene sequence: CDR1 SGHRS, CDR2 YFSETQ. With V trimmed by 3 bases and J by 11 bases, 13 bases remained unmatched. CDR3 length: 15 residues.

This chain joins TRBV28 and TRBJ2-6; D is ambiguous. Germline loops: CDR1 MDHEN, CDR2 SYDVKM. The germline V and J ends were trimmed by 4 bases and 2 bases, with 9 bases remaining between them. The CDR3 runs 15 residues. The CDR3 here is CASSSKNTGANVLTF. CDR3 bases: TGTGCCAGCAGTTCCAAGAACACTGGGGCCAACGTCCTGACTTTC.

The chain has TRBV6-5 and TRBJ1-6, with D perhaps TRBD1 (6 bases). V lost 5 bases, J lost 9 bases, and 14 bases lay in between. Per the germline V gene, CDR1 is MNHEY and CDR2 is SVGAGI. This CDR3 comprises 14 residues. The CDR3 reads CASSPISTGSPLHF. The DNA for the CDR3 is TGTGCCAGCAGTCCAATTTCGACAGGTTCACCCCTCCACTTT.

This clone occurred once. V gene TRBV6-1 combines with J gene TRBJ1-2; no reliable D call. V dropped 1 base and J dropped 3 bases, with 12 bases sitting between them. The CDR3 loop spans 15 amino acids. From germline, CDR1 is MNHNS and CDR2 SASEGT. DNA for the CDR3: TGTGCCAGCAGTGAAGGGCCCACTCCAGACTATGGCTACACCTTC. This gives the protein CASSEGPTPDYGYTF.

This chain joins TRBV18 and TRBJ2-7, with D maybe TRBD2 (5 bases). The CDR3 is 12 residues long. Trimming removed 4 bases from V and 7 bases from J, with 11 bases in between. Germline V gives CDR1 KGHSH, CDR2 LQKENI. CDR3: CASSQRTGEQYF. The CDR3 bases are TGTGCCAGCTCACAGCGAACGGGGGAGCAGTACTTC.

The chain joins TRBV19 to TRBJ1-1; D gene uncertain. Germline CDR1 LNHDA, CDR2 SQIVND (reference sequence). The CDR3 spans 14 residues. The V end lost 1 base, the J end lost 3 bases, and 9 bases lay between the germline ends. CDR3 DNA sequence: TGTGCCAGTAGTATAGCAAAGAGGGACACTGAAGCTTTCTTT. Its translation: CASSIAKRDTEAFF.

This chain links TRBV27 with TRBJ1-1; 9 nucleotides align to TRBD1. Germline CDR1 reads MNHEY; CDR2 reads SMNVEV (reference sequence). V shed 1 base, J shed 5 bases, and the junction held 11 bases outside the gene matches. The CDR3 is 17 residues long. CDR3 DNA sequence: TGTGCCAGCAGTTTATTCGGGACAGGGAATTTTAAGACTGAAGCTTTCTTT. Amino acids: CASSLFGTGNFKTEAFF.

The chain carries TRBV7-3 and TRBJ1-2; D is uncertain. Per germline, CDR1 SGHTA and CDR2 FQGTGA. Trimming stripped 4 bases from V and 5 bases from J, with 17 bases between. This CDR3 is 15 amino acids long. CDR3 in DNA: TGTGCCAGCAGCTCACCGGGTCCTTCCGTTTATGGCTACACCTTC. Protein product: CASSSPGPSVYGYTF. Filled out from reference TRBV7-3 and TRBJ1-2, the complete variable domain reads GAGVSQTPSNKVTEKGKYVELRCDPISGHTALYWYRQSLGQGPEFLIYFQGTGAADDSGLPNDRFFAVRPEGSVSTLKIQRTERGDSAVYLCASSSPGPSVYGYTFGSGTRLTVV.

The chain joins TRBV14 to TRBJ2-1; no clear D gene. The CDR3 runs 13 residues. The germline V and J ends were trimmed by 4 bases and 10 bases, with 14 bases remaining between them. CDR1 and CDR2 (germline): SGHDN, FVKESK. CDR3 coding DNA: TGTGCCAGCAGCCGTATAGCCTTTGAAGAGCAGTTCTTC. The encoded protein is CASSRIAFEEQFF.

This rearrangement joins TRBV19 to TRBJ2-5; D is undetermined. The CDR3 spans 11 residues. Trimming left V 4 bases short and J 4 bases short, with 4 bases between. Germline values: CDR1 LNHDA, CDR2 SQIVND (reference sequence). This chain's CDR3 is CASSRRETQYF. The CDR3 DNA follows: TGTGCCAGTAGTAGAAGAGAGACCCAGTACTTC.

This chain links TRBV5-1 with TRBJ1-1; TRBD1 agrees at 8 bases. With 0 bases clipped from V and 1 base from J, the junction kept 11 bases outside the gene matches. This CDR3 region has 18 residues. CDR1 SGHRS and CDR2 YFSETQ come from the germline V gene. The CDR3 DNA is TGCGCCAGCAGCTTGGGTAGACAGGGGTTTGGTGGGAACACTGAAGCTTTCTTT. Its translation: CASSLGRQGFGGNTEAFF.

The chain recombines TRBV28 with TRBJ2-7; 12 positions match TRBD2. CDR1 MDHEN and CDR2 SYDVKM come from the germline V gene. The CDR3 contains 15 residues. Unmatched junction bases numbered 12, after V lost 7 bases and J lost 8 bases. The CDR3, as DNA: TGTGCCAGCACACCCCGGACTAGCGGGACTACGAAGCAGTACTTC. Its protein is CASTPRTSGTTKQYF.

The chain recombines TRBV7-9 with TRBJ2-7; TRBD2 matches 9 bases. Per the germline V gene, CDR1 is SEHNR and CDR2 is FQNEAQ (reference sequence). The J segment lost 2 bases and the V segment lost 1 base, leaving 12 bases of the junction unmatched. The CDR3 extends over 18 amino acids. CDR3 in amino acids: CASSLGGVAGDNPYEQYF. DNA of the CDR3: TGTGCCAGCAGCTTAGGGGGGGTAGCGGGAGACAACCCCTACGAGCAGTACTTC.

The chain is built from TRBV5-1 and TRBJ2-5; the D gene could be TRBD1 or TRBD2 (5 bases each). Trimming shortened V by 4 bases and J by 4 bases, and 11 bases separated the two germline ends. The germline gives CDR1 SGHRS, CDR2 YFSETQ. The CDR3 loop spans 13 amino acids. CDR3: CASSPEGLETQYF. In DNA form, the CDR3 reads TGCGCCAGCAGCCCAGAGGGGCTAGAGACCCAGTACTTC.